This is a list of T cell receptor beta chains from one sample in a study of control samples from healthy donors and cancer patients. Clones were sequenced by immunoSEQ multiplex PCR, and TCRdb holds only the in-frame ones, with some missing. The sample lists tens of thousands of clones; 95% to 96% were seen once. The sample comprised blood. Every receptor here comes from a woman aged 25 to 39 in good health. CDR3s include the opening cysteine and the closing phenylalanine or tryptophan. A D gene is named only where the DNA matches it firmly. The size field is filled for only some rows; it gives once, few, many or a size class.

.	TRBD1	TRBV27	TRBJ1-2	CASSLGQGYGYTF	TGTGCCAGCAGTTTGGGACAGGGCTATGGCTACACCTTC
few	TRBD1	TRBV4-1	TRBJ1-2	CASSQDRGNYGYTF	TGCGCCAGCAGCCAAGACAGGGGGAACTATGGCTACACCTTC
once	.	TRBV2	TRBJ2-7	CASRIRDSPPYEQYF	TGTGCCAGCAGGATTCGGGACTCTCCCCCCTACGAGCAGTACTTC
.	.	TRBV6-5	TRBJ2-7	CAANSRFSYEQYF	TGTGCCGCCAACTCTAGATTCTCCTACGAGCAGTACTTC
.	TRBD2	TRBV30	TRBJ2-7	CAWSTTSGVVGYEQYF	TGTGCCTGGAGTACGACTAGCGGGGTGGTTGGATACGAGCAGTACTTC
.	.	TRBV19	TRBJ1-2	CASSISSPGLRGYTF	TGTGCCAGTAGTATCAGCTCACCAGGGTTGAGGGGCTACACCTTC
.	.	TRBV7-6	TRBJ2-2	CASSLDTVNTGELFF	TGTGCCAGCAGCTTAGATACAGTAAACACCGGGGAGCTGTTTTTT
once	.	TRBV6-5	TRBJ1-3	CASSFLQSPSGNTIYF	TGTGCCAGCAGTTTCCTCCAGTCTCCCTCTGGAAACACCATATATTTT
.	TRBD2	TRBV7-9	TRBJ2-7	CASSLGTSRTYEQYF	TGTGCCAGCAGCTTAGGGACTAGCCGGACCTACGAGCAGTACTTC
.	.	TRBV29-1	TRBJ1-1	CSVHRAPDTEAFF	TGCAGCGTCCACCGGGCTCCGGACACTGAAGCTTTCTTT
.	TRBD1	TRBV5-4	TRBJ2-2	CASSPGGSGELFF	TGTGCCAGCAGCCCAGGGGGCTCCGGGGAGCTGTTTTTT
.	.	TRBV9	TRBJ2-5	CASSVDSRLETQYF	TGTGCCAGCAGCGTAGACAGTCGGCTCGAGACCCAGTACTTC
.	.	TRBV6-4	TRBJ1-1	CASSDKPTGSEAFF	TGTGCCAGCAGTGACAAACCCACAGGGTCTGAAGCTTTCTTT
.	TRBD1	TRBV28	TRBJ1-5	CASSRQGIQPQHF	TGTGCCAGCAGCCGACAGGGTATTCAGCCCCAGCATTTT
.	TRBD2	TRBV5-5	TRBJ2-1	CASSISGNEQFF	TGTGCCAGCAGCATTAGCGGGAATGAGCAGTTCTTC
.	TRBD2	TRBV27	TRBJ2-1	CASSLGTTADYNEQFF	TGTGCCAGCAGTTTGGGGACTACTGCGGACTACAATGAGCAGTTCTTC
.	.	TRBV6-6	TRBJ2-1	CASSSPGSYNEQFF	TGTGCCAGCAGTTCCCCAGGGTCCTACAATGAGCAGTTCTTC
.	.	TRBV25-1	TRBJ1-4	CASSEATNEKLFF	TGTGCCAGCAGTGAAGCAACTAATGAAAAACTGTTTTTT
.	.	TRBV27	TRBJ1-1	CASSFRSGIEAFF	TGTGCCAGCAGTTTCAGGTCGGGAATTGAAGCTTTCTTT
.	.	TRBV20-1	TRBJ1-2	CSASDPANYGYTF	TGCAGTGCCAGTGATCCAGCTAACTATGGCTACACCTTC
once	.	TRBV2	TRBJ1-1	CASSRAFDLNTEAFF	TGTGCCAGCAGCAGGGCCTTCGACCTGAACACTGAAGCTTTCTTT
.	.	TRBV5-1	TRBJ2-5	CASSLGGDQETQYF	TGCGCCAGCAGCTTGGGTGGGGATCAAGAGACCCAGTACTTC
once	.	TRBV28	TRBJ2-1	CASSKPPSNEQFF	TGTGCCAGCAGTAAACCCCCGAGCAATGAGCAGTTCTTC
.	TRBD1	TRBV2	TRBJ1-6	CASSRTGQGADSPLHF	TGTGCCAGCAGCCGGACGGGACAGGGGGCTGATTCACCCCTCCACTTT
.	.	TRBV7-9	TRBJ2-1	CASSPTITYNEQFF	TGTGCCAGCAGTCCTACTATAACCTACAATGAGCAGTTCTTC
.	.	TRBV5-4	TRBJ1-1	CASSLEGRNTEAFF	TGTGCCAGCAGCTTGGAAGGGAGAAACACTGAAGCTTTCTTT
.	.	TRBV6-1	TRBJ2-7	CASSEAGGVGYEQYF	TGTGCCAGCAGTGAAGCCGGGGGCGTCGGGTACGAGCAGTACTTC
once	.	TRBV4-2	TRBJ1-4	CASSQYESRDGEKLFF	TGTGCCAGCAGCCAATACGAATCCCGGGACGGAGAAAAACTGTTTTTT
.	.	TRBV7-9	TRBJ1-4	CASSRTGFFEKLFF	TGTGCCAGCAGCCGTACAGGGTTTTTCGAAAAACTGTTTTTT
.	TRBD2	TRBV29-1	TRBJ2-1	CSVERTSSHFF	TGCAGCGTTGAGAGGACTAGCTCTCATTTCTTC
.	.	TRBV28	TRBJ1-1	CASSYRGENTEAFF	TGTGCCAGCAGTTACCGGGGTGAGAACACTGAAGCTTTCTTT
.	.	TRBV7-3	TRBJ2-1	CASSPNPGRFYNEQFF	TGTGCCAGCAGTCCTAACCCCGGACGTTTCTACAATGAGCAGTTCTTC
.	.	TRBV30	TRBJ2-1	CAWSGGRGMEFF	TGTGCCTGGAGTGGGGGGAGAGGGATGGAGTTCTTC
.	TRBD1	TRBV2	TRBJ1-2	CASSSRQGDYGYTF	TGTGCCAGCAGTTCGAGACAGGGGGACTATGGCTACACCTTC
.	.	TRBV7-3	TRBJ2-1	CASSLSGGSSYNEQFF	TGTGCCAGCAGCTTATCAGGGGGGAGCTCCTACAATGAGCAGTTCTTC
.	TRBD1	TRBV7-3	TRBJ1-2	CASSTSGTDRWNYGYTF	TGTGCCAGCAGTACATCCGGGACAGACCGATGGAACTATGGCTACACCTTC
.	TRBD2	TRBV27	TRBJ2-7	CASSLLAGAYEQYF	TGTGCCAGCAGTTTACTAGCGGGTGCCTACGAGCAGTACTTC